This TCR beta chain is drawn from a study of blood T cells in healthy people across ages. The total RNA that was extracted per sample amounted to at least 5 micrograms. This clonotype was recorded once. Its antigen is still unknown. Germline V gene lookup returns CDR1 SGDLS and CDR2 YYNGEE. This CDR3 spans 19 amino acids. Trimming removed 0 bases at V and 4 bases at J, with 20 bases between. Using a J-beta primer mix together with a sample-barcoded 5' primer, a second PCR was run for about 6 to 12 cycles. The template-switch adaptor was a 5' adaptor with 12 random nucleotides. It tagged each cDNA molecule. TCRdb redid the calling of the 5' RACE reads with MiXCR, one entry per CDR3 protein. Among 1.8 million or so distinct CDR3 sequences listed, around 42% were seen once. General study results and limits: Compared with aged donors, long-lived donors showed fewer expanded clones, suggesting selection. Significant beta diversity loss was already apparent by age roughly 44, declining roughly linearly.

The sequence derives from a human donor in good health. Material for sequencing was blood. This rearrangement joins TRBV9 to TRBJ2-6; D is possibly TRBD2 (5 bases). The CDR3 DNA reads TGTGCCAGCAGCGTAGCTGTCTCGCGAGGGAATCAGGGGGCCAACGTCCTGACTTTC. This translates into CASSVAVSRGNQGANVLTF.